This T cell receptor (beta chain) is from a study of response to subunit inactivated influenza vaccine. Germline V CDR1 and CDR2: ENHRY, SYGVKD. This CDR3 is built from 17 residues. V trimming: 4 bases; J trimming: 0 bases; junction bases outside the gene matches: 4. Study-wide results and limits: That few new T cells are recruited by each seasonal influenza vaccination was the authors' suggestion.

Each CDR3 protein gets one entry after TCRdb re-called the RT-PCR reads with MiXCR. This table has more than 700,000 distinct CDR3 sequences, 21% appearing once. This clonotype was detected a few times. The target antigen is unknown. The chain combines TRBV10-3 with TRBJ2-1; 12 bases agree with TRBD2. The specimen was PBMCs from blood, collected roughly 5 days after vaccination. This clonotype was obtained from a man aged 50 to 59 who received an inactivated influenza vaccine. The CDR3 sequence: CAISGGTSGRSYNEQFF. CDR3 nucleotides: TGTGCCATCAGTGGGGGGACTAGCGGGCGCTCCTACAATGAGCAGTTCTTC.